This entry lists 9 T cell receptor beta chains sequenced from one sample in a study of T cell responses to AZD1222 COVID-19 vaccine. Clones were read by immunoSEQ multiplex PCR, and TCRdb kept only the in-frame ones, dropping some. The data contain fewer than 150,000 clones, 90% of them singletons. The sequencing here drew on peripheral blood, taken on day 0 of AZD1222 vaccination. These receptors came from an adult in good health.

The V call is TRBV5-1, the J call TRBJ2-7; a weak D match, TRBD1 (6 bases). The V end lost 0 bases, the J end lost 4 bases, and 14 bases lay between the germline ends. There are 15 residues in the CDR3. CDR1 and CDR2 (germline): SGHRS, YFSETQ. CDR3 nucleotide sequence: TGCGCCAGCAGCTTGGCCTTTAACAGGGAATACGAGCAGTACTTC. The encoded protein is CASSLAFNREYEQYF. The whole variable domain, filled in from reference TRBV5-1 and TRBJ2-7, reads KAGVTQTPRYLIKTRGQQVTLSCSPISGHRSVSWYQQTPGQGLQFLFEYFSETQRNKGNFPGRFSGRQFSNSRSEMNVSTLELGDSALYLCASSLAFNREYEQYFGPGTRLTVT.

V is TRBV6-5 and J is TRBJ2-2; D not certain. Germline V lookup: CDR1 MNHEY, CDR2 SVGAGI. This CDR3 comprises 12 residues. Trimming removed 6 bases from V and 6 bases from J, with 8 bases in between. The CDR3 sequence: CASSPGSGELFF. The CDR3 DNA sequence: TGTGCCAGCAGCCCCGGATCCGGGGAGCTGTTTTTT.

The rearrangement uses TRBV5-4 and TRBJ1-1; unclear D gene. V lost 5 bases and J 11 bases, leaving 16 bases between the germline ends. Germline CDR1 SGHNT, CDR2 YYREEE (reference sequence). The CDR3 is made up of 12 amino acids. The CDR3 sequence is CASSPWTGRAFF. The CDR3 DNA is TGTGCCAGCAGTCCCTGGACGGGGAGGGCTTTCTTT.

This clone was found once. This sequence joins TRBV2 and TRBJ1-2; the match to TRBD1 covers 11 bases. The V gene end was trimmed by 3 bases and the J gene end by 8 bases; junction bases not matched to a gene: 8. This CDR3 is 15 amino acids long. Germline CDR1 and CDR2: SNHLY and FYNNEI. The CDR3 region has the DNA TGTGCCAGCAGTGATATCGGACAGGGGGCTGGGGGCTACACCTTC. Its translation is CASSDIGQGAGGYTF.

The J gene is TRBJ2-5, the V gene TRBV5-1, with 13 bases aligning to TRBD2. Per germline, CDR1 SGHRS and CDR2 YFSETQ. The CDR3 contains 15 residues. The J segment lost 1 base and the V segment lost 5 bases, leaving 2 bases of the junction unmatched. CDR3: CASRRTSGGQETQYF. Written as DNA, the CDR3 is TGCGCCAGCAGGCGGACTAGCGGGGGCCAAGAGACCCAGTACTTC.

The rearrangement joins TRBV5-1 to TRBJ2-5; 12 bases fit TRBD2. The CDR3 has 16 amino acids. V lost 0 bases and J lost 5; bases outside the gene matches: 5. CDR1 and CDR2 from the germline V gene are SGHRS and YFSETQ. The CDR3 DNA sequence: TGCGCCAGCAGCTTGGCACTAGCGGGAGGCATGGAGACCCAGTACTTC. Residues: CASSLALAGGMETQYF.

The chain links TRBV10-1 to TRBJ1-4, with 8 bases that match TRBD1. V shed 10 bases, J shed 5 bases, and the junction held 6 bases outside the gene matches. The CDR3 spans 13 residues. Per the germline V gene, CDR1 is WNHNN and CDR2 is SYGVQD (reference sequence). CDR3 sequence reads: CANRTGINEKLFF. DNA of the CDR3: TGCGCCAACCGGACAGGGATAAATGAAAAACTGTTTTTT.

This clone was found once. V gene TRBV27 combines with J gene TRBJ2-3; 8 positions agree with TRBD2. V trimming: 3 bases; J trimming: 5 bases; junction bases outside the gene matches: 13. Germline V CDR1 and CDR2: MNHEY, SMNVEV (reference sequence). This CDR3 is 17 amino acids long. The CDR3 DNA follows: TGTGCCAGCAGTTTTATCCCTCCGGGACTAGGTCAAGATACGCAGTATTTT. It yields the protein CASSFIPPGLGQDTQYF.

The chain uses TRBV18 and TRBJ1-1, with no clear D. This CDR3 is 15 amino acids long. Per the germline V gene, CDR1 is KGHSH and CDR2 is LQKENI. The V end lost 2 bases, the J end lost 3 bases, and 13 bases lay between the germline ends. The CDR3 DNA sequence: TGTGCCAGCTCACCAGGAAAGGGAGGAGACACTGAAGCTTTCTTT. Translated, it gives CASSPGKGGDTEAFF.